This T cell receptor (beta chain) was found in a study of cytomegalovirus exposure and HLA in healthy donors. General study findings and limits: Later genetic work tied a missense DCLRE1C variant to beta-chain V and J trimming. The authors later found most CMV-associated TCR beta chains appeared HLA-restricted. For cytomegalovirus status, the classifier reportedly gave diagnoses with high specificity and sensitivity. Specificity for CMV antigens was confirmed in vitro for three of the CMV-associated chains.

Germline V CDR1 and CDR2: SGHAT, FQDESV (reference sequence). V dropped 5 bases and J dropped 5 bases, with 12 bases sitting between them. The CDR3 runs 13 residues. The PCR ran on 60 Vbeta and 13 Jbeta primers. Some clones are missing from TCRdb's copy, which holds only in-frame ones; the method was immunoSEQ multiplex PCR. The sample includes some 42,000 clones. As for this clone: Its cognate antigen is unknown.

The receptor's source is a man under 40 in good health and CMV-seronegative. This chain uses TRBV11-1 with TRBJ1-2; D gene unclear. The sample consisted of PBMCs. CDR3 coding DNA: TGTGCCAGCAGCCATGGGCCCCCGTATGGCTACACCTTC. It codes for CASSHGPPYGYTF.